This T cell receptor beta chain was identified during a study of OX40 agonist ivuxolimab in advanced cancers. Study overall: Every 2 weeks, ivuxolimab was infused into the patients intravenously at between 0.01 and 10 mg/kg. Every patient in dose escalation had hepatocellular carcinoma, melanoma, renal cell or head and neck cancer.

Sequencing used immunoSEQ multiplex PCR; TCRdb keeps in-frame clones, though not all of them. The table shows approximately 50,000 clones, with around 90% occurring only once. Study outcomes and limitations: Expanded peripheral T cells had an undetermined antigen specificity.

The germline V gene encodes CDR1 MDHEN and CDR2 SYDVKM. This CDR3 contains 18 residues. The ends lost 8 bases at V and 3 bases at J; junction bases unmatched: 15. Turning to this clone: The antigen is unknown.

The sampling schedule covered blood at baseline, cycle 4 day 1, and cycle 7 day 1. The sample in question was CD4+ or CD8+ T cells sorted from blood, obtained in a trial of the OX40 agonist ivuxolimab. The chain carries TRBV28 and TRBJ1-3; TRBD1 aligns across 11 bases. The source is an adult with an advanced solid tumor such as melanoma, head and neck, liver or kidney cancer. CDR3 protein: CASFSPDRGLLNGNTIYF. In nucleotides, the CDR3 is TGTGCCAGCTTTTCCCCGGACAGGGGGCTCCTAAATGGAAACACCATATATTTT.